Given below is one T cell receptor beta chain in context. The antigen remains undetermined. This sample is part of a study of shared clonotypes between healthy human individuals. Study-level background: Each donor's CD4 naive and CD4 memory cells filled three plates apiece, CD8 naive two, and CD8 memory one.

Method: immunoSEQ multiplex PCR; TCRdb's copy keeps in-frame clones and lacks some. The sample comprises roughly 650,000 clones, roughly 97% of which are singletons, and around 0.058% rests with the top ten. Findings of the study overall: Read depth was anticipated to influence clonotype sharing among donors. Non-shared clonotypes had lower generation probabilities than clonotypes shared by all four sorted-subset donors.

Between the trimmed V and J ends, which lost 6 bases and 2 bases, there was a span of 14 bases. This CDR3 has 15 amino acids. Germline values: CDR1 SGHRS, CDR2 YFSETQ. The rearrangement links TRBV5-1 to TRBJ2-2; perhaps TRBD1 as D (6 bases). Sequenced: naive CD4+ T cells sorted from blood. Subset noted: CD45RA+ positively selected. The TCR sequence derives from a woman aged 25-40 years in good health. The CDR3 bases are TGCGCCAGCACCGTGACAGGAGGTAACACCGGGGAGCTGTTTTTT. It translates to CASTVTGGNTGELFF.